One and the same sample provided the 16 T cell receptor beta chains below, sequenced in a study of PD-1 blockade in mismatch repair-deficient tumors. This table comes from immunoSEQ multiplex PCR, and its TCRdb copy is limited to in-frame clones, with some not included. This sample has tens of thousands of clones, with approximately 83% found just once. Specimen: PBMCs, collected roughly 40 weeks after starting pembrolizumab. The receptor source for this set is an adult with mismatch repair-deficient cancer.

This clone was seen once. The gene calls are TRBV4-2 and TRBJ2-3, with 7 bases fitting TRBD2. V was clipped by 5 bases and J by 6 bases; unmatched bases: 14. The germline V gene has CDR1 LGHNA and CDR2 YNFKEQ. CDR3 size: 16 residues. The CDR3 region is CASSLDQRGGVDTQYF. The CDR3 DNA is TGTGCCAGCAGCTTGGACCAGCGGGGTGGGGTCGATACGCAGTATTTT.

The rearrangement joins TRBV15 to TRBJ1-1; D gene uncertain. The CDR3 totals 14 residues. In germline, CDR1 is LNHNV, CDR2 YYDKDF (reference sequence). Trimming shortened V by 5 bases and J by 1 base, and 11 bases separated the two germline ends. The CDR3 loop is CATSASQENTEAFF. The CDR3, as DNA: TGTGCCACCAGCGCTTCCCAGGAGAACACTGAAGCTTTCTTT.

The chain employs TRBV7-3 and TRBJ2-2; D not certain. CDR1 is SGHTA and CDR2 is FQGTGA in the germline V gene. This CDR3 has 16 amino acids. V lost 0 bases to trimming and J lost 0 bases, with 8 bases between them. This chain's CDR3 is CASSLTRTANTGELFF. In nucleotides, the CDR3 is TGTGCCAGCAGCTTAACACGAACTGCGAACACCGGGGAGCTGTTTTTT.

The gene calls are TRBV9 and TRBJ2-1; D gene uncertain. The CDR3 runs to 13 residues. Germline lookup yields CDR1 SGDLS and CDR2 YYNGEE. V was cut by 3 bases and J by 7 bases, with 11 bases left in between. In DNA, the CDR3 is TGTGCCAGCAGCGCCCTGCTAGAGAATGAGCAGTTCTTC. It encodes CASSALLENEQFF.

V gene TRBV5-6 combines with J gene TRBJ1-2; TRBD1 is a possible D gene (5 bases). V was shortened by 5 bases and J by 4 bases, with 18 bases between the two germline ends. The CDR3 has 15 residues. Germline V gives CDR1 SGHDT, CDR2 YYEEEE. CDR3 loop: CASSFLGQLGYGYTF. The CDR3 DNA reads as TGTGCCAGCAGTTTTTTGGGGCAGCTAGGCTATGGCTACACCTTC.

V is TRBV2 and J is TRBJ1-5, with 7 positions matching TRBD1. The CDR3 runs 14 residues. The germline CDR1 and CDR2 sequences are SNHLY and FYNNEI. The junction had 5 bases not matched to a gene; V was cut back by 6 bases and J by 3 bases. In DNA form, the CDR3 reads TGTGCCAGCAGGGCAGGGGGTTACAATCAGCCCCAGCATTTT. Translating gives CASRAGGYNQPQHF.

V is TRBV29-1 and J is TRBJ2-1, with 13 bases lining up with TRBD2. The V and J ends lost 5 bases and 0 bases, in that order; junction bases with no gene match: 7. Looked up from germline, CDR1 is SQVTM and CDR2 is ANQGSEA. The length of the CDR3 is 17 residues. The CDR3 bases are TGCAGCGTTTGGACTAGCGGGAGCCTTAGCTCCTACAATGAGCAGTTCTTC. It yields the protein CSVWTSGSLSSYNEQFF.

The chain uses TRBV30 and TRBJ1-5; D call uncertain. Germline V gene sequence: CDR1 GTSNPN, CDR2 SVGIG (reference sequence). The CDR3 runs 13 residues. V was cut by 2 bases and J by 2 bases, with 7 bases left in between. The CDR3 is CAWSPTGNQPQHF. Written as DNA, the CDR3 is TGTGCCTGGAGTCCAACAGGCAATCAGCCCCAGCATTTT.

This clone has a handful of counts. The chain joins TRBV6-5 to TRBJ2-7; TRBD2 aligns across 7 bases. After removal of 4 bases from V and 1 base from J, the junction contained 4 bases not matched to a gene. The CDR3 totals 14 residues. The germline gives CDR1 MNHEY, CDR2 SVGAGI. CDR3 DNA: TGTGCCAGCAGTTCCCAACTAGCGTCCTACGAGCAGTACTTC. Translating it yields CASSSQLASYEQYF.

This chain uses TRBV19 with TRBJ1-1; 7 bases agree with TRBD1. Losses at the gene ends were 2 bases for V and 4 bases for J; bases not matched to a gene: 4. CDR3 size: 14 residues. Germline-derived CDR1 and CDR2 are LNHDA and SQIVND (reference sequence). The CDR3, as DNA: TGTGCCAGTAGTATATTAGGGGGCGCCACTGAAGCTTTCTTT. Protein product: CASSILGGATEAFF.

This sequence joins TRBV1 and TRBJ1-5; the table gives TRBD1 as D, unverified against the DNA. TRBV1 is noted as a pseudogene. The CDR3 totals 17 residues. DNA for the CDR3: TGCACCAGCAGCCAAGCGTCAGGGGTCCGCAAGAGGGGGCCCCAGCATTTT. It is translated as CTSSQASGVRKRGPQHF.

V usage is TRBV7-9 and J usage is TRBJ2-1; 12 nucleotides agree with TRBD2. CDR3 length: 13 amino acids. The germline gives CDR1 SEHNR, CDR2 FQNEAQ (reference sequence). V shed 8 bases, J shed 9 bases, and the junction held 5 bases outside the gene matches. CDR3 sequence (DNA): TGTGCCAGCGGGGCTAGCGGGAGGGCTGAGCAGTTCTTC. This encodes CASGASGRAEQFF.

The gene calls are TRBV14 and TRBJ1-1; D might be TRBD1 (5 bases). Germline CDR1 reads SGHDN; CDR2 reads FVKESK. The ends were cut back, 1 base at V and 4 bases at J, with 7 bases in the middle. The CDR3 sequence is 13 residues long. CDR3 coding DNA: TGTGCCAGCAGCCAAGTTGACAGCACTGAAGCTTTCTTT. Amino acid sequence: CASSQVDSTEAFF.

The chain uses TRBV6-6 and TRBJ2-3; D gene ambiguous. Trimming removed 6 bases from V and 0 bases from J, with 10 bases in between. Germline CDR1 and CDR2: MNHNY and SVGAGI (reference sequence). The CDR3 consists of 14 residues. As DNA, the CDR3 is TGTGCCAGCAGCTCACTACTCAGCACAGATACGCAGTATTTT. It yields the protein CASSSLLSTDTQYF.

The rearrangement uses TRBV11-2 and TRBJ2-2; TRBD2 agrees at 10 bases. The germline CDR1 and CDR2 sequences are SGHAT and FQNNGV. The CDR3 is 16 residues long. Losses at the gene ends were 1 base for V and 8 bases for J; bases not matched to a gene: 7. CDR3 in amino acids: CASSLGSGRNLGELFF. Written as DNA, the CDR3 is TGTGCCAGCAGCTTAGGTAGCGGGAGGAATTTAGGGGAGCTGTTTTTT.

V is TRBV18 and J is TRBJ2-7, with D possibly being TRBD1 (7 bases). V gave up 3 bases and J gave up 6 bases, with 18 bases separating them. CDR3 size: 15 residues. Looked up from germline, CDR1 is KGHSH and CDR2 is LQKENI. The CDR3 nucleotides read TGTGCCAGCTCACCTGGAGGGGGCGGAACAAGCGAGCAGTACTTC. It encodes CASSPGGGGTSEQYF.